One and the same sample provided the 26 T cell receptor beta chains below, sequenced in a study of CD8+CD57+ T cells in acquired aplastic anemia. Before being chosen for sequencing, patients had shown CD8+CD57+ cell expansion by flow cytometry. Genomic DNA served as template for TCR beta VDJ and CDR3 profiling. One entry per CDR3 protein results from TCRdb running MiXCR on the reads. The top ten clones hold about 60% of a sample with over 40,000 distinct CDR3 sequences, roughly three fifths of them seen once. The sequencing input was sorted CD4+, CD8+, or CD8+CD57+ T cells (not recorded which) from PBMCs. The source of these receptors is a human donor with aplastic anemia.

This clonotype turned up a few times. A read error is possible here, since a much larger clone lies one base away. The gene calls are TRBV9 and TRBJ1-1; 7 bases map to TRBD1. Trimming took 1 base from V and 4 from J; bases not matched to a gene: 10. There are 16 residues in the CDR3. Germline V gene lookup returns CDR1 SGDLS and CDR2 YYNGEE. CDR3 nucleotides: TGTGCCAGCAGCGTAACTTCCGGGACAGTGAGCACTGAAGCTTTCTTT. It is translated as CASSVTSGTVSTEAFF.

CDR3 bases: TGTGCCAGCAGCTTAGGTTCGAACACCGGGGAGCTGTTTTTT. Its translation is CASSLGSNTGELFF. The chain uses TRBV7-2 and TRBJ2-2; D not resolved. Looked up from germline, CDR1 is SGHTA and CDR2 is FQGNSA. The CDR3 totals 14 residues. V was pared by 1 base and J by 0 bases, with 3 bases between. Full variable domain (outside the CDR3, taken from reference TRBV7-2 and TRBJ2-2): GAGVSQSPSNKVTEKGKDVELRCDPISGHTALYWYRQSLGQGLEFLIYFQGNSAPDKSGLPSDRFSAERTGGSVSTLTIQRTQQEDSAVYLCASSLGSNTGELFFGEGSRLTVL.

The chain employs TRBV24-1 and TRBJ2-7; 7 bases are a match to TRBD1. V trimming: 5 bases; J trimming: 6 bases; junction bases outside the gene matches: 6. The CDR3 extends over 13 amino acids. Germline V lookup: CDR1 KGHDR, CDR2 SFDVKD. The CDR3 sequence is CATSAGGSAEQYF. As DNA, the CDR3 is TGTGCCACCAGTGCAGGGGGATCGGCCGAGCAGTACTTC.

On this clonotype: One end of the junction fails to match germline, which may point to a read error. The chain joins TRBV7-3 to TRBJ2-7; D unresolved. Germline assignment: CDR1 SGHTA and CDR2 FQGTGA. The CDR3 is 13 amino acids. CDR3 loop: CASSLGGSYEQNF. The CDR3 bases are TGTGCCAGTAGCTTGGGCGGCTCCTACGAGCAGAACTTC.

This clonotype was seen repeatedly, ten times or more. The genes are TRBV5-1 and TRBJ1-1; TRBD1 aligns across 8 bases. The V gene end was trimmed by 0 bases and the J gene end by 3 bases; junction bases not matched to a gene: 7. The CDR3 is 16 residues long. The germline CDR1 and CDR2 sequences are SGHRS and YFSETQ. CDR3 bases: TGCGCCAGCAGCTTGGGGGCAGGGGGCCCCTACACTGAAGCTTTCTTT. Translated: CASSLGAGGPYTEAFF.

The V call is TRBV19, the J call TRBJ2-7; 8 bases are shared with TRBD1. CDR1 is LNHDA and CDR2 is SQIVND in the germline V gene (reference sequence). CDR3 length: 15 amino acids. V shed 2 bases and J 6 bases; nucleotides not matched to a gene: 9. CDR3: CASSISWTGLREQYF. The DNA for the CDR3 is TGTGCCAGTAGTATATCTTGGACAGGGCTGCGCGAGCAGTACTTC.

This clonotype was recorded once. The chain is built from TRBV2 and TRBJ1-1; no reliable D call. Germline assignment: CDR1 SNHLY and CDR2 FYNNEI. This CDR3 has 14 amino acids. Between the trimmed V and J ends, which lost 5 bases and 5 bases, there was a span of 15 bases. The CDR3 coding sequence is TGTGCCAGCAGTTATAATGGGATGGGGACTGAAGCTTTCTTT. This translates into CASSYNGMGTEAFF. Full variable domain (remainder filled in from reference TRBV2 and TRBJ1-1): EPEVTQTPSHQVTQMGQEVILRCVPISNHLYFYWYRQILGQKVEFLVSFYNNEISEKSEIFDDQFSVERPDGSNFTLKIRSTKLEDSAMYFCASSYNGMGTEAFFGQGTRLTVV.

This clonotype was counted at least ten times. V gene TRBV6-5 combines with J gene TRBJ2-1, with TRBD1 identical over 7 bases. Germline loops: CDR1 MNHEY, CDR2 SVGAGI. CDR3 length: 12 residues. V gave up 4 bases and J gave up 7 bases; unmatched junction bases: 1. The CDR3 loop reads CASSSGGNEQFF. CDR3 nucleotides: TGTGCCAGCAGTTCAGGGGGAAATGAGCAGTTCTTC.

The chain uses TRBV2 and TRBJ1-6; 7 nucleotides line up with TRBD1. The junction had 11 bases not matched to a gene; V was cut back by 6 bases and J by 9 bases. Germline assignment: CDR1 SNHLY and CDR2 FYNNEI. The CDR3 is 15 residues long. The CDR3, as DNA: TGTGCCAGCAGCCAAGTAGGGGGCTGGGGTTCACCCCTCCACTTT. Protein sequence: CASSQVGGWGSPLHF.

In its sample, this clonotype was seen a few times. This chain joins TRBV19 and TRBJ1-3; no definite D call. V shed 5 bases and J shed 0 bases, with 2 bases lying between them. This CDR3 has 12 residues. Germline V lookup: CDR1 LNHDA, CDR2 SQIVND (reference sequence). CDR3: CASSGSGNTIYF. In DNA form, the CDR3 reads TGTGCCAGTAGTGGCTCTGGAAACACCATATATTTT.

The rearrangement links TRBV19 to TRBJ2-1; D might be TRBD1 (6 bases). Trimming left V 5 bases short and J 15 bases short, with 11 bases between. Germline V CDR1 and CDR2: LNHDA, SQIVND (reference sequence). CDR3 length equals 10 residues. For the CDR3, the DNA is TGTGCCAGTAGTGACAGGACACCGTTCTTC. This gives the protein CASSDRTPFF.

The sample holds many counts of this clonotype. J is TRBJ2-2 and V is TRBV7-8; D is undetermined. Germline CDR1 and CDR2: SGHVS and FQNEAQ. The V and J ends lost 3 bases and 5 bases respectively, with 4 bases between them. The CDR3 is made up of 12 amino acids. This CDR3 is CASSLGTGELFF. Here the CDR3 DNA reads TGTGCCAGCAGCTTGGGGACCGGGGAGCTGTTTTTT.

The rearrangement uses TRBV6-1 and TRBJ1-1; D is possibly TRBD1 (5 bases). This CDR3 contains 14 residues. The germline V gene encodes CDR1 MNHNS and CDR2 SASEGT. Trimming took off 6 bases at V and 4 bases at J, with 15 bases between the two ends. CDR3 loop: CASSPYTRGTEAFF. CDR3 DNA: TGTGCCAGCAGCCCCTACACGAGGGGCACTGAAGCTTTCTTT.

This chain links TRBV20-1 with TRBJ1-2; 9 nucleotides match TRBD1. This CDR3 is built from 12 residues. CDR1 and CDR2 (germline): DFQATT, SNEGSKA (reference sequence). Trimming cost V 7 bases and J 3 bases; bases outside gene matches: 3. The CDR3 loop is CSGTGGDYGYTF. The CDR3 DNA reads TGCAGTGGCACAGGGGGCGACTATGGCTACACCTTC.

In its sample, this clonotype was seen many times. V gene TRBV5-6 combines with J gene TRBJ1-2; 9 positions match TRBD1. J was trimmed by 3 bases and V by 3 bases; bases with no gene match: 3. The CDR3 covers 14 residues. CDR1 is SGHDT, CDR2 YYEEEE, per germline. The CDR3 here is CASSYRTGDYGYTF. The CDR3, as DNA: TGTGCCAGCAGCTACCGGACAGGGGACTATGGCTACACCTTC. Based on the CDR3 plus reference TRBV5-6 and TRBJ1-2, the full variable domain is DAGVTQSPTHLIKTRGQQVTLRCSPKSGHDTVSWYQQALGQGPQFIFQYYEEEERQRGNFPDRFSGHQFPNYSSELNVNALLLGDSALYLCASSYRTGDYGYTFGSGTRLTVV.

This clonotype showed up just a few times. J is TRBJ2-1 and V is TRBV28; 12 bases line up with TRBD2. The CDR3 runs 16 residues. Trimming removed 1 base from V and 7 bases from J; junction bases left unmatched: 5. Germline CDR1 and CDR2: MDHEN and SYDVKM. CDR3 sequence: CASSLSTLAGGNEQFF. Written as DNA, the CDR3 is TGTGCCAGCAGTTTATCAACCCTAGCGGGGGGGAATGAGCAGTTCTTC.

The chain carries TRBV7-4 and TRBJ2-1; TRBD2 aligns across 8 bases. The V and J ends lost 3 bases and 9 bases, in that order; junction bases with no gene match: 13. CDR3 length: 16 residues. Per germline, CDR1 SGHVT and CDR2 SQSDAQ. The CDR3 bases are TGTGCCAGCAGCTTCCTAGGAGCGGGGGCTGGGGGTGAGCAGTTCTTC. Translating gives CASSFLGAGAGGEQFF. Full variable domain (outside the CDR3, taken from reference TRBV7-4 and TRBJ2-1): GAGVSQSPRYKVAKRGRDVALRCDSISGHVTLYWYRQTLGQGSEVLTYSQSDAQRDKSGRPSGRFSAERPERSVSTLKIQRTEQGDSAVYLCASSFLGAGAGGEQFFGPGTRLTVL.

This clonotype appeared many times. This chain joins TRBV10-3 and TRBJ2-1, with 8 nucleotides matching TRBD2. Germline assignment: CDR1 ENHRY and CDR2 SYGVKD. The CDR3 sequence is 16 residues long. The J segment lost 4 bases and the V segment lost 0 bases, leaving 5 bases of the junction unmatched. The CDR3 bases are TGTGCCATCAGTGAGTCCCGAACGGGGGGGTACAATGAGCAGTTCTTC. Translated, it gives CAISESRTGGYNEQFF.

Remarks on this clonotype: This may be a read error: a much more frequent sequence differs by one nucleotide. The chain uses TRBV5-4 and TRBJ2-7, with a possible D match to TRBD1 (6 bases). Trimming cost V 1 base and J 0 bases, with 14 bases left between them. Germline V gives CDR1 SGHNT, CDR2 YYREEE (reference sequence). The CDR3 sequence is 16 residues long. The CDR3 region has the DNA TGTGCCAGCAGCTTGCGGGACACCACGTCCTCCTACGAGCAGTACTTC. Translating gives CASSLRDTTSSYEQYF.

This clonotype was seen a handful of times. The chain is built from TRBV6-1 and TRBJ1-2, with D hard to call. Trimming pared 6 bases from V and 4 bases from J, leaving 21 bases between. The germline V gene encodes CDR1 MNHNS and CDR2 SASEGT. The CDR3 loop spans 16 amino acids. For the CDR3, the DNA is TGTGCCAGCAGCCAACCCCTCCCAGGATTCCTCTATGGCTACACCTTC. The encoded protein is CASSQPLPGFLYGYTF.

The sample holds many counts of this clonotype. V usage is TRBV10-2 and J usage is TRBJ1-5; D might be TRBD1 (5 bases). V was shortened by 3 bases and J by 6 bases, with 6 bases between the two germline ends. Germline V CDR1 and CDR2: WSHSY, SAAADI. The CDR3 is made up of 12 amino acids. CDR3 region: CASSEGVQPQHF. Here the CDR3 DNA reads TGCGCCAGCAGTGAAGGGGTTCAGCCCCAGCATTTT.

V gene TRBV6-1 combines with J gene TRBJ1-6; TRBD1 is a possible D gene (5 bases). The germline V gene has CDR1 MNHNS and CDR2 SASEGT. V lost 5 bases and J lost 10, with 15 bases in between. The CDR3 length is 14 residues. The CDR3 loop reads CASSRDGQGSPLHF. DNA of the CDR3: TGTGCCAGCAGTCGGGATGGACAAGGGTCACCCCTCCACTTT.

This chain connects TRBV11-2 to TRBJ1-5; 7 bases match TRBD1. Germline loops: CDR1 SGHAT, CDR2 FQNNGV. Losses at the gene ends were 3 bases for V and 3 bases for J; bases not matched to a gene: 2. CDR3 size: 14 residues. The CDR3 spells CASSLTGNNQPQHF. The CDR3 DNA reads as TGTGCCAGCAGCTTGACAGGGAACAATCAGCCCCAGCATTTT.

The chain recombines TRBV9 with TRBJ2-1; D uncertain. Germline values: CDR1 SGDLS, CDR2 YYNGEE. The CDR3 runs to 12 residues. The V and J ends lost 4 bases and 5 bases respectively, with 7 bases between them. This CDR3 reads CASSLQNNEQFF. The CDR3 DNA is TGTGCCAGCAGCCTACAAAACAATGAGCAGTTCTTC.

About this clonotype itself: One base away lies a much larger clone, so this may be a sequencing read error. This chain links TRBV9 with TRBJ1-2; tentatively, D is TRBD1 (5 bases). The CDR3 has 14 amino acids. V lost 0 bases and J lost 4, with 10 bases in between. Germline CDR1 is SGDLS and CDR2 is YYNGEE. The CDR3 DNA reads TGTGCCAGCAGCGTAGGCGACAGCCTCTATGGCTACACCTTC. It encodes CASSVGDSLYGYTF.

The chain is built from TRBV15 and TRBJ2-5; 7 bases fit TRBD2. The V gene end was trimmed by 0 bases and the J gene end by 0 bases; junction bases not matched to a gene: 7. The germline CDR1 and CDR2 sequences are LNHNV and YYDKDF (reference sequence). This CDR3 has 17 amino acids. This CDR3 reads CATSRESGAEYQETQYF. CDR3 coding DNA: TGTGCCACCAGCAGAGAGAGCGGGGCAGAGTACCAAGAGACCCAGTACTTC.